The source of this T cell receptor beta chain is a study of blood T cell repertoires in COVID-19 (dated by TCRdb to the early 2020s). Describing the broader study: Samples covering the acute and convalescent phases of COVID-19 were provided by collaborators in the United States, Italy and Spain. The prospective study material was composed of cDNA or gDNA derived from T cells, B-cell-depleted T cells, or PBMCs. Subjects who had been exposed to COVID-19, were actively infected with it, or had recovered from it provided the deeply sampled blood TCRbeta repertoires that made up the dataset. The repertoires were released in a freely available public database intended as a resource for research on the immune response to SARS-CoV-2. The samples were drawn from two sources: the first 160 participants of the ongoing ImmuneRACE study, and about 1,300 subjects contributed by 6 global collaborators. Sample metadata almost always included a de-identified subject ID, COVID-19 status, age in years and sex. Where HLA class I and class II types were available, the types were taken from metadata supplied by the sample provider, not from assay-based typing. On the study overall, not on this receptor specifically: The amount of clinical and demographic metadata varied by source and participant and was provided uncurated.

TCRbeta CDR3 regions were amplified from genomic DNA using the immunoSEQ Assay, a bias-controlled multiplex PCR. As for how the authors treated the data: The number of nucleated cells in each sample was estimated from the amplification of reference gene primers within the assay. Sequence reads were collapsed and filtered to measure the absolute abundance of every unique TCRbeta CDR3 rearrangement. For each sample, productive Simpson clonality was calculated as the square root of Simpson's diversity index over productive rearrangements. TCRdb's version of the immuneACCESS table is confined to in-frame rearrangements and falls short of the full clone set. An unresolved V gene accounts for under half of the shortfall where checked; the remainder is of unknown origin. Clone size and V and J calls were adopted from that table, with D and trimming inferred from the DNA. Present in this sample are roughly 350,000 clones, roughly 90% of which were seen just once. The ten most abundant clones make up 7% to 8% of the sample.

CDR1 and CDR2, per the germline V gene, are ENHRY and SYGVKD. V is clipped by 3 bases and J by 4 bases, and the sequence between their germline boundaries is 17 bases long. The CDR3 measures 16 amino acids from cysteine to phenylalanine. Only the CDR3 region is kept as DNA, spanning 48 bases read in frame from base 1. At one collaborating source in Seattle, patients were enrolled during active infection and were followed longitudinally through the course of disease. The collaborating institutions used their own protocols to collect whole blood in K2EDTA tubes. For TCRbeta analysis, collaborator samples were shipped as frozen whole blood, as isolated PBMCs, or as DNA extracted from either sample type. As regards this clone: No antigen is known for it. Base-call qualities are not available, and no considerably larger clone is one nucleotide away.

The chain joins TRBV10-3 to TRBJ2-3; perhaps TRBD1 is the D gene, with 5 bases matching. The specimen was peripheral blood. The receptor was derived from a woman between 65 and 79 years old with COVID-19, enrolled during active disease. The nucleotide sequence is given as TGTGCCATCAGTGAAGGGGCAGGGATCCCGCCAGATACGCAGTATTTT. It specifies CAISEGAGIPPDTQYF.